The 14 T cell receptor beta chains given below trace back to one sample, sequenced in a study of blood T cell repertoires in COVID-19 (TCRdb year 2020). The method was the immunoSEQ multiplex PCR assay. TCRdb mirrors the immuneACCESS table, restricted to in-frame sequences. Some clones are absent from its copies; in checked studies, under half trace to an unresolved V gene, and the reason for the others is unknown. Within this sample are approximately 290,000 clones, with 75% to 90% of them counted one time only. 3.5% to 4.5% of the sample is in the top ten clones. The specimen sequenced was PBMCs or T cells enriched from blood (not recorded which). These receptors all stem from a young woman who had recovered from COVID-19.

In nucleotides, the CDR3 is TGTGCCAGCTCACCCGGACTAGTCGCCTACGAGCAGTACTTC. It encodes CASSPGLVAYEQYF. The chain has TRBV18 and TRBJ2-7; 7 bases align to TRBD2. The CDR3 totals 14 residues. CDR1 and CDR2 (germline): KGHSH, LQKENI. V shed 3 bases and J 2 bases; nucleotides not matched to a gene: 4.

The chain has TRBV12-3 or TRBV12-4 and TRBJ2-5; the D is unclear. The CDR3 sequence is 13 residues long. The germline V and J ends were trimmed by 2 bases and 5 bases, with 9 bases remaining between them. The CDR3 nucleotides read TGTGCCAGCAGTTTAAGCCACCCGGAGACCCAGTACTTC. Protein sequence: CASSLSHPETQYF.

The chain has TRBV6-1 and TRBJ1-4; D is perhaps TRBD1 (5 bases). V was shortened by 1 base and J by 8 bases, with 11 bases between the two germline ends. Per germline, CDR1 MNHNS and CDR2 SASEGT. CDR3 length: 14 residues. In nucleotides, the CDR3 is TGTGCCAGCAGTGAAGTCTGGCGGGGGGAAAAACTGTTTTTT. It yields the protein CASSEVWRGEKLFF.

This sequence joins TRBV6-5 and TRBJ2-3; tentatively, D is TRBD2 (6 bases). CDR3 length equals 15 residues. Trimming left V 0 bases short and J 0 bases short, with 7 bases between. Germline V gene sequence: CDR1 MNHEY, CDR2 SVGAGI. CDR3 region: CASSYSGTSTDTQYF. DNA of the CDR3: TGTGCCAGCAGTTACTCAGGGACTAGCACAGATACGCAGTATTTT.

This chain connects TRBV30 to TRBJ1-1; tentatively, D is TRBD1 (5 bases). The CDR3 is made up of 14 amino acids. Trimming removed 0 bases at V and 5 bases at J, with 13 bases between. Germline CDR1 GTSNPN, CDR2 SVGIG (reference sequence). DNA for the CDR3: TGTGCCTGGAGTGTACGTCCAGGGCAGACTGAAGCTTTCTTT. Translation: CAWSVRPGQTEAFF.

The V call is TRBV6-6, the J call TRBJ1-2, with D tentatively TRBD1 (6 bases). The CDR3 is 14 residues long. V was cut by 5 bases and J by 7 bases, with 17 bases left in between. Germline CDR1 MNHNY, CDR2 SVGAGI (reference sequence). CDR3 in amino acids: CASSGDTGLAGYTF. CDR3 coding DNA: TGTGCCAGCAGTGGAGATACAGGGCTGGCTGGCTACACCTTC.

This clone was seen only once. This chain joins TRBV19 and TRBJ2-7; perhaps TRBD2 as D (5 bases). CDR3 size: 14 residues. Germline loops: CDR1 LNHDA, CDR2 SQIVND (reference sequence). V was pared by 6 bases and J by 2 bases, with 14 bases between. CDR3 in amino acids: CASREGGSPYEQYF. The CDR3 region has the DNA TGTGCCAGTAGAGAGGGCGGAAGCCCCTACGAGCAGTACTTC. The variable domain in full, with the rest retrieved from reference TRBV19 and TRBJ2-7, is DGGITQSPKYLFRKEGQNVTLSCEQNLNHDAMYWYRQDPGQGLRLIYYSQIVNDFQKGDIAEGYSVSREKKESFPLTVTSAQKNPTAFYLCASREGGSPYEQYFGPGTRLTVT.

The gene calls are TRBV19 and TRBJ2-2; no definite D call. Per germline, CDR1 LNHDA and CDR2 SQIVND (reference sequence). V dropped 4 bases and J dropped 2 bases, with 8 bases sitting between them. This CDR3 is built from 14 residues. The DNA for the CDR3 is TGTGCCAGTAGTAGGGCTGCAAACACCGGGGAGCTGTTTTTT. This gives the protein CASSRAANTGELFF.

The chain employs TRBV11-2 and TRBJ2-3, with D perhaps matching TRBD2 (6 bases). The length of the CDR3 is 14 residues. Germline loops: CDR1 SGHAT, CDR2 FQNNGV. The V gene lost 5 bases and the J gene lost 2 bases, with 11 bases spanning the gap. The CDR3 DNA is TGTGCCAGCAGCAGGGAGGTACACACAGATACGCAGTATTTT. This encodes CASSREVHTDTQYF.

The chain recombines TRBV7-3 with TRBJ2-2; perhaps TRBD1 as D (6 bases). Between the trimmed V and J ends, which lost 4 bases and 5 bases, there was a span of 14 bases. This CDR3 spans 15 amino acids. Germline V CDR1 and CDR2: SGHTA, FQGTGA. As DNA, the CDR3 is TGTGCCAGCAGCTCCGTGGACAGCTGGACCGGGGAGCTGTTTTTT. Its protein is CASSSVDSWTGELFF.

This clone was observed a single time. DNA for the CDR3: TGTGCCAGTAGTACAGGGACAGGGGGCCTCTCTGGGGCCAACGTCCTGACTTTC. It translates to CASSTGTGGLSGANVLTF. The chain joins TRBV19 to TRBJ2-6; 12 bases match TRBD1. CDR1 and CDR2 from the germline V gene are LNHDA and SQIVND (reference sequence). This CDR3 region has 18 residues. V lost 4 bases, J lost 0 bases, and 4 bases stayed unmatched.

The V call is TRBV6-1, the J call TRBJ1-2; possibly TRBD1 for D (5 bases). V dropped 2 bases and J dropped 8 bases, with 6 bases sitting between them. The CDR3 consists of 11 residues. Germline values: CDR1 MNHNS, CDR2 SASEGT. This chain's CDR3 is CASSERGGYTF. CDR3 bases: TGTGCCAGCAGTGAAAGGGGCGGCTACACCTTC.

The chain joins TRBV28 to TRBJ1-2, with 12 nucleotides matching TRBD1. J lost 10 bases, V lost 6 bases, and 9 bases had no gene match. This CDR3 has 14 amino acids. Germline V gene lookup returns CDR1 MDHEN and CDR2 SYDVKM. The CDR3 spells CASRFPGQGAIYTF. In DNA form, the CDR3 reads TGTGCCAGCAGATTTCCGGGACAGGGGGCCATCTACACCTTC.

The V gene is TRBV11-3, the J gene TRBJ2-1; the match to TRBD2 covers 8 bases. The CDR3 has 14 amino acids. V dropped 7 bases and J dropped 7; count of bases not matched to a gene: 9. Germline V gene data show CDR1 as SGHNT and CDR2 as YENEEA. DNA for the CDR3: TGTGCCAGCAAATTATCCGGGACTAGTAATGAGCAGTTCTTC. Protein: CASKLSGTSNEQFF.